These T cell receptor beta chains were read from a single sample in a study of blood T cell repertoires in COVID-19. Assay used: immunoSEQ multiplex PCR; TCRdb lists only in-frame clones, some missing. The top ten hold around 3.9% of the sample, which has roughly 320,000 clones, 90% seen once. Sequenced input: PBMCs or T cells enriched from blood (not recorded which). The origin of the receptors is a woman between 25 and 40 years old who had been exposed to COVID-19. Each CDR3 is given with its conserved first and last residue. Fields, in order: clone size, J gene, D gene, V gene, CDR3 length, CDR3 DNA, CDR3 protein. D genes are given only for firm matches. Expanded clones are given a class, and other clones once, few, many or no size at all.

>-|TRBJ2-5|TRBD1|TRBV5-1|13
TGCGCCAGCAGCTTCGGACAGGAAGAGACCCAGTACTTC
CASSFGQEETQYF
>-|TRBJ1-2|-|TRBV29-1|13
TGCAGCGTTGAAGATGCAGGCCGGGGTGGCTACACCTTC
CSVEDAGRGGYTF
>-|TRBJ2-1|TRBD2|TRBV9|16
TGTGCCAGCAGCGTAGGAGGGACTAGATCCAACAATGAGCAGTTCTTC
CASSVGGTRSNNEQFF
>-|TRBJ1-5|-|TRBV19|14
TGTGCCAGTAGTCGCGACAGGCCCAATCAGCCCCAGCATTTT
CASSRDRPNQPQHF
>-|TRBJ2-7|TRBD1|TRBV14|20
TGTGCCAGCAGCCTCCGAGCCGGGACAGAGGATACTAGACTCTCCTACGAGCAGTACTTC
CASSLRAGTEDTRLSYEQYF
>-|TRBJ1-2|-|TRBV27|13
TGTGCCAGCAGTTACGACAGTCTTTATGGCTACACCTTC
CASSYDSLYGYTF
>-|TRBJ2-1|-|TRBV11-2|15
TGTGCCAGCAGCCCTATCGCGGGGACTTACAATGAGCAGTTCTTC
CASSPIAGTYNEQFF
>-|TRBJ2-3|TRBD2|TRBV7-8|16
TGTGCCAGCAGCCGGACTAGCGGGGGGACCTCAGATACGCAGTATTTT
CASSRTSGGTSDTQYF
>-|TRBJ1-5|TRBD1|TRBV28|13
TGTGCCAGCAGTACAGGGGGCAATCAGCCCCAGCATTTT
CASSTGGNQPQHF
>-|TRBJ2-7|-|TRBV19|13
TGTGCCAGTAGTACGGACGGCCCGGGGGAGCAGTACTTC
CASSTDGPGEQYF
>-|TRBJ2-5|-|TRBV3-1/TRBV3-2|13
TGTGCCAGCAGCCAGGCTAGGGGAGAGACCCAGTACTTC
CASSQARGETQYF
>-|TRBJ1-2|-|TRBV5-4|15
TGTGCCAGCAGCACGAGAAATCAGGATAACTATGGCTACACCTTC
CASSTRNQDNYGYTF
>few|TRBJ2-2|-|TRBV9|15
TGTGCCAGCAGCCTTATGGGGGGAGCTGGCGGGGAGCTGTTTTTT
CASSLMGGAGGELFF
>-|TRBJ2-5|TRBD1|TRBV7-9|15
TGTGCCAGCAGACCCCGGACAGGGGTACAAGAGACCCAGTACTTC
CASRPRTGVQETQYF
>-|TRBJ1-2|-|TRBV3-1/TRBV3-2|15
TGTGCCAGCAGCCAAGCGGGGGGCCCCTACTATGGCTACACCTTC
CASSQAGGPYYGYTF
>-|TRBJ1-2|-|TRBV30|13
TGTGCCTGGATTGATGCCACAACCTATGGCTACACCTTC
CAWIDATTYGYTF
>-|TRBJ1-2|-|TRBV14|15
TGTGCCAGCAGCCTCGACAGGCCGGGTCCAGGTGGCTACACCTTC
CASSLDRPGPGGYTF
>-|TRBJ2-7|-|TRBV4-1|15
TGCGCCAGCAGCCAAGATAGTCGACAGTCCTACGAGCAGTACTTC
CASSQDSRQSYEQYF
>-|TRBJ1-1|-|TRBV30|13
TGTGCCTGGAGCCTGTGGGGGGGCACTGAAGCTTTCTTT
CAWSLWGGTEAFF
>-|TRBJ2-5|TRBD2|TRBV7-8|16
TGTGCCAGCACCCTAGCGGGGGGGCTACGATTTGAGACCCAGTACTTC
CASTLAGGLRFETQYF
>-|TRBJ2-7|-|TRBV4-3|14
TGCGCCAGCAGCCAAGACAGGGGCTCCTACGAGCAGTACTTC
CASSQDRGSYEQYF
>once|TRBJ2-7|-|TRBV20-1|12
TGCAGTGCTAGTTCCAGTTCCTACGAGCAGTACTTC
CSASSSSYEQYF
>-|TRBJ1-1|TRBD1|TRBV30|14
TGTGCCTGGAGTGTGGGGACAGGGGATATTGAAGCTTTCTTT
CAWSVGTGDIEAFF
>-|TRBJ1-1|-|TRBV28|14
TGTGCCAGCAGTTTATCCCAGGGGCTCACTGAAGCTTTCTTT
CASSLSQGLTEAFF
>once|TRBJ1-2|-|TRBV9|15
TGTGCCAGCAGCGTAGACCCGGGTCCCGCGGATGGCTACACCTTC
CASSVDPGPADGYTF
>-|TRBJ2-7|-|TRBV5-1|14
TGCGCCAGCAGCTATCCAGGGAAATTCGACGAGCAGTACTTC
CASSYPGKFDEQYF
>-|TRBJ1-2|-|TRBV3-1/TRBV3-2|13
TGTGCCAGCAGCCAACCCCAGGGGCCTGGCTACACCTTC
CASSQPQGPGYTF
>-|TRBJ1-1|-|TRBV9|14
TGTGCCAGCAGCGTAGTATCCCAGGTGAGAGAAGCTTTCTTT
CASSVVSQVREAFF
>-|TRBJ2-7|TRBD1|TRBV18|14
TGTGCCAGCTCATTCGGGACAGGGGGCTACGAGCAGTACTTC
CASSFGTGGYEQYF
>-|TRBJ2-2|-|TRBV25-1|15
TGTGCCAGCAGTGAATTAGAGAATAGCGCCGGGGAGCTGTTTTTT
CASSELENSAGELFF
>-|TRBJ1-5|TRBD1|TRBV5-1|15
TGCGCCAGCAGCCGGACAGGTGTGGGTGATCAGCCCCAGCATTTT
CASSRTGVGDQPQHF
>-|TRBJ2-3|-|TRBV9|15
TGTGCCAGCAGTCCAGACCCGACGACAACAGATACGCAGTATTTT
CASSPDPTTTDTQYF
>once|TRBJ1-1|TRBD1|TRBV6-2/TRBV6-3|16
TGTGCCAGCAGCCAGACAGCGGGACAGGCGAACACTGAAGCTTTCTTT
CASSQTAGQANTEAFF
>-|TRBJ2-3|TRBD1|TRBV18|15
TGTGCCAGCACCTTGGACAGGGGCAACACAGATACGCAGTATTTT
CASTLDRGNTDTQYF
>once|TRBJ1-6|-|TRBV3-1/TRBV3-2|17
TGTGCCAGTAGGGGAGGTCAGGGACGGCTGTGGAGTTCACCCCTCCACTTT
CASRGGQGRLWSSPLHF
>-|TRBJ1-2|-|TRBV5-1|16
TGCGCCAGCAGCTGGGGGGTAAGGCGCTCTAACTATGGCTACACCTTC
CASSWGVRRSNYGYTF
>-|TRBJ2-3|TRBD1|TRBV19|12
TGTGCCAGTTCAGCAGGGGGAGATACGCAGTATTTT
CASSAGGDTQYF
>-|TRBJ1-1|-|TRBV7-7|15
TGTGCCAACAAGGAGGGCAGCGGCCTGAACACTGAAGCTTTCTTT
CANKEGSGLNTEAFF
>-|TRBJ2-7|TRBD1|TRBV19|13
TGTGCCAGTAGTGTGAGACAGGGTTACGAGCAGTACTTC
CASSVRQGYEQYF
>once|TRBJ2-1|-|TRBV7-2|15
TGTGCCAGCAGCTTAAGTTTTGGGGCGAACAATGAGCAGTTCTTC
CASSLSFGANNEQFF
>-|TRBJ1-1|-|TRBV6-5|15
TGTGCCAGCCCCTTACCACAGGGAAGAAACACTGAAGCTTTCTTT
CASPLPQGRNTEAFF
>once|TRBJ1-2|TRBD1|TRBV12-5|15
TGTGCTAGTGGTTTGGACGTGACAGGGGGCGTTGGCTACACCTTC
CASGLDVTGGVGYTF
>-|TRBJ2-6|TRBD1|TRBV19|16
TGTGCCAGTAGTCGATACAGGGGGCCTGGGGCCAACGTCCTGACTTTC
CASSRYRGPGANVLTF
>-|TRBJ2-2|TRBD1|TRBV5-1|19
TGCGCCACCCTCCTCCCCGGGGGACAGGGGGAGCTTTTCACCGGGGAGCTGTTTTTT
CATLLPGGQGELFTGELFF
>few|TRBJ2-7|-|TRBV7-9|14
TGTGCCAGCAGCCGCCAGGGGTTTCCCTACGAGCAGTACTTC
CASSRQGFPYEQYF
>few|TRBJ1-1|-|TRBV5-4|11
TGTGCCAGCAGCAGTGGGCCCCGGGCTTTCTTT
CASSSGPRAFF
>-|TRBJ1-1|-|TRBV4-2|14
TGTGCCAGCAGCCAAACGATGGGGGGCACTGAAGCTTTCTTT
CASSQTMGGTEAFF
>-|TRBJ2-7|TRBD1|TRBV7-2|16
TGTGCCAGCAGCCCGCGGACAGGGGCCCGTCGATACGAGCAGTACTTC
CASSPRTGARRYEQYF